A single T cell receptor beta chain is shown here with its context. The antigen is not known. Looked up from germline, CDR1 is SGHTA and CDR2 is FQGNSA. CDR3 length: 15 residues. V was cut by 1 base and J by 4 bases, with 10 bases left in between. It was with unique molecular identifiers that the TCRbeta library was prepared. TCRdb reanalysed the PCR reads using MiXCR and keeps one entry per CDR3 protein. The sample consists of about 590,000 distinct CDR3 sequences, 10% to 15% of them appearing once. This sample stems from a study of T-cell reconstitution after alpha-beta-depleted transplantation in children. Overall study findings and caveats: Alpha-beta T cells present about two months after transplant were reported to originate from several hundred expanded graft clones. One year post-transplant, T-cell counts and diversity were largely derived from T cells produced anew. Some patients' high day-60 TCRbeta diversity was attributed to recipient cells surviving conditioning.

This specimen consisted of PBMCs, mostly from graft donor cells, obtained 360 days after TCRalphabeta/CD19-depleted stem cell transplant. This sequence was found in a male patient between 10 and 17 years old who had a stem cell transplant for acute myeloid leukemia, so the T cells may come from the graft donor. This chain connects TRBV7-2 to TRBJ1-4; D is perhaps TRBD1 (6 bases). CDR3 protein: CASSLEGHYNEKLFF. For the CDR3, the DNA is TGTGCCAGCAGCTTAGAGGGACACTATAATGAAAAACTGTTTTTT.